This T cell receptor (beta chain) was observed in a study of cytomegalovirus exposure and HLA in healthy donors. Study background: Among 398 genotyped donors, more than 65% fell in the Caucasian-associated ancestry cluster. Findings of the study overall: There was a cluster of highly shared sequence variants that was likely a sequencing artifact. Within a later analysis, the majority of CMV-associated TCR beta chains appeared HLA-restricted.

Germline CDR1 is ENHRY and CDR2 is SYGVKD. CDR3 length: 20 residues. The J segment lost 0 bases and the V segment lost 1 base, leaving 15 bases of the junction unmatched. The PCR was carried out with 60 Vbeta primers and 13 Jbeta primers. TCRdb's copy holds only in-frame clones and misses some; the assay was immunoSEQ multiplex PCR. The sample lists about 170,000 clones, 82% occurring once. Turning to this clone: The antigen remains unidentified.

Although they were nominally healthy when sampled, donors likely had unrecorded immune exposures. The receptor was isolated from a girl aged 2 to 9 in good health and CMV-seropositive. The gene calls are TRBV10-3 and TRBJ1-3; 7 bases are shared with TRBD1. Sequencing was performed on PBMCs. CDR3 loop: CAISEYATGRRSGSGNTIYF. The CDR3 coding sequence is TGTGCCATCAGTGAGTATGCGACAGGGAGGCGATCGGGCTCTGGAAACACCATATATTTT.